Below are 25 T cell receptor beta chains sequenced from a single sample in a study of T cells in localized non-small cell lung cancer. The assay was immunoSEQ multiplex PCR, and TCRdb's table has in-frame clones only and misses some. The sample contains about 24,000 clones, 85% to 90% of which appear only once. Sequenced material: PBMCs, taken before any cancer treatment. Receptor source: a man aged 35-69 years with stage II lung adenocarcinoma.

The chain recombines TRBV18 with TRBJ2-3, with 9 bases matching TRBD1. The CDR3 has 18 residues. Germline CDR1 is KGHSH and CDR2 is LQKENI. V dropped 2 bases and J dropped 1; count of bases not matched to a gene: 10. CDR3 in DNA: TGTGCCAGCTCACCAACGGGACAGGGAAGTTATGGCACAGATACGCAGTATTTT. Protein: CASSPTGQGSYGTDTQYF.

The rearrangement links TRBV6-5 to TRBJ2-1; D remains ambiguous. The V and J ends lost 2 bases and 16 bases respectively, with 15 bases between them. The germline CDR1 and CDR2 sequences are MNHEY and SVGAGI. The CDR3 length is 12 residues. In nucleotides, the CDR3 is TGTGCCAGCAGTTACGAGGCTGGTCAGGTTTTCTTC. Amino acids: CASSYEAGQVFF.

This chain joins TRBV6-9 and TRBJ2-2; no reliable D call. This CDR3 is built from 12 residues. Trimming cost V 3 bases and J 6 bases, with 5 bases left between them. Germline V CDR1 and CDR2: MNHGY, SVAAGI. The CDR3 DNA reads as TGTGCCAGCAGTTACTTTCCCGGGGAGCTGTTTTTT. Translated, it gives CASSYFPGELFF.

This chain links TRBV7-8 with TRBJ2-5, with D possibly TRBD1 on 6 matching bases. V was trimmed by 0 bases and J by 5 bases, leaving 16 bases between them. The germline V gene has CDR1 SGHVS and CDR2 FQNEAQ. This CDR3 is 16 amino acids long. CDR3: CASSLAPVRTVETQYF. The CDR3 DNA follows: TGTGCCAGCAGCTTAGCGCCCGTTAGGACAGTGGAGACCCAGTACTTC. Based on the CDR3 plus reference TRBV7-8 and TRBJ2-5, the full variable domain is GAGVSQSPRYKVAKRGQDVALRCDPISGHVSLFWYQQALGQGPEFLTYFQNEAQLDKSGLPSDRFFAERPEGSVSTLKIQRTQQEDSAVYLCASSLAPVRTVETQYFGPGTRLLVL.

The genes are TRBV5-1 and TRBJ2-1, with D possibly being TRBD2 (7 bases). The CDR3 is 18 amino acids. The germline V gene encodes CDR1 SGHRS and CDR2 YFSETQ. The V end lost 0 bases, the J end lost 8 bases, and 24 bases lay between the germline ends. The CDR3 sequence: CASSLDRGLTSNTDEQFF. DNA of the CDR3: TGCGCCAGCAGCTTGGATAGGGGGTTGACTAGCAACACCGATGAGCAGTTCTTC.

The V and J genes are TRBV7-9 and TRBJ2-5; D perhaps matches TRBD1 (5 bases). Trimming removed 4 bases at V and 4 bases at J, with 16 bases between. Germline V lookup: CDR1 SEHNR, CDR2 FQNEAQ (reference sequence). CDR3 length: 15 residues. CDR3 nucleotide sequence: TGTGCCAGCAGCTGGGATTGGGGCGGTGGAGAGACCCAGTACTTC. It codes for CASSWDWGGGETQYF.

Here the CDR3 DNA reads TGTGCCATCAGTGAGTCCGCTGGGCAGGGGAATGAAAAACTGTTTTTT. It translates to CAISESAGQGNEKLFF. The rearrangement uses TRBV10-3 and TRBJ1-4; D is possibly TRBD1 (6 bases). CDR3 size: 16 residues. Germline loops: CDR1 ENHRY, CDR2 SYGVKD. Trimming removed 0 bases at V and 5 bases at J, with 13 bases between.

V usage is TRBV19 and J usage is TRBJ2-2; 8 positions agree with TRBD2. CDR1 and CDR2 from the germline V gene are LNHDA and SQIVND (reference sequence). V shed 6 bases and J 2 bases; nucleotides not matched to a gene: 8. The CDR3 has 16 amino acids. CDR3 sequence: CASRMVAGPNTGELFF. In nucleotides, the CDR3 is TGTGCCAGTAGAATGGTAGCGGGACCTAACACCGGGGAGCTGTTTTTT.

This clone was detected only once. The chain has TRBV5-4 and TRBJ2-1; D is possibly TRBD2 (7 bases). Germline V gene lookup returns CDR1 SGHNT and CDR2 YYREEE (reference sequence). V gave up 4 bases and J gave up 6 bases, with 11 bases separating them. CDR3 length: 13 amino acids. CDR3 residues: CASSGGAVNEQFF. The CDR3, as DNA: TGTGCCAGCAGCGGGGGGGCGGTCAATGAGCAGTTCTTC.

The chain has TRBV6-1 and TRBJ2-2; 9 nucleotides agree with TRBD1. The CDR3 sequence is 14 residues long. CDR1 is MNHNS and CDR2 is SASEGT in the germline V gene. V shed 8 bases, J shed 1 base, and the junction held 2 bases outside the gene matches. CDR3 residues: CASETGGNTGELFF. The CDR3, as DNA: TGTGCCAGCGAGACAGGGGGGAACACCGGGGAGCTGTTTTTT.

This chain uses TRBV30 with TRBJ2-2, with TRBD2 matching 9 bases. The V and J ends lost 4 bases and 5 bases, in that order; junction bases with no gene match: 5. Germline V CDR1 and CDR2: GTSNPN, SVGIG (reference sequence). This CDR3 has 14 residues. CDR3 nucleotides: TGTGCCTGGAAGGCTGCGGGGGGGACCGGGGAGCTGTTTTTT. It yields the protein CAWKAAGGTGELFF.

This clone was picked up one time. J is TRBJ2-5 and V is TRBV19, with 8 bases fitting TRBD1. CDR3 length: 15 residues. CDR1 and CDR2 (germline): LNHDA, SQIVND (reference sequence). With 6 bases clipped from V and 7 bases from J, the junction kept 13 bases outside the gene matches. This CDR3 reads CASSKASDRGATQYF. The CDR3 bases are TGTGCCAGTAGCAAAGCCTCAGACAGGGGCGCGACCCAGTACTTC.

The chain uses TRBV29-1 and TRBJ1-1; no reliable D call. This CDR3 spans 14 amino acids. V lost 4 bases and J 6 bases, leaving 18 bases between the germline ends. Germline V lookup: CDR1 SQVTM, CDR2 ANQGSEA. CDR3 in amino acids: CSVASKSAGAEAFF. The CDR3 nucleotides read TGCAGCGTTGCCTCAAAGTCTGCCGGCGCTGAAGCTTTCTTT.

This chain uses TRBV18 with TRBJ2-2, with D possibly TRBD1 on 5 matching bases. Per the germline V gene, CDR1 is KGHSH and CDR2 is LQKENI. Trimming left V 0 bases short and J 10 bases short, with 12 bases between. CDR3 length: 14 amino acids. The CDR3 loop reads CASSPPARAEELFF. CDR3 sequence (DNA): TGTGCCAGCTCACCACCGGCCAGGGCGGAGGAGCTGTTTTTT.

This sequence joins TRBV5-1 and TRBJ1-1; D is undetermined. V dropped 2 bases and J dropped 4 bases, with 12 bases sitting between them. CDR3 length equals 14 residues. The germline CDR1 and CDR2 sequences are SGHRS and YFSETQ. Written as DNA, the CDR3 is TGCGCCAGCAGCTTCTTAGGGTTGAGCACTGAAGCTTTCTTT. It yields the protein CASSFLGLSTEAFF.

The DNA of the CDR3 is TGCGCCAGCAGCTTGGAAGCTAGCAACAATGAGCAGTTCTTC. This sequence encodes CASSLEASNNEQFF. V gene TRBV5-1 combines with J gene TRBJ2-1; tentative D call: TRBD2 (5 bases). Germline V gene sequence: CDR1 SGHRS, CDR2 YFSETQ. V dropped 0 bases and J dropped 5 bases, with 9 bases sitting between them. The CDR3 consists of 14 residues.

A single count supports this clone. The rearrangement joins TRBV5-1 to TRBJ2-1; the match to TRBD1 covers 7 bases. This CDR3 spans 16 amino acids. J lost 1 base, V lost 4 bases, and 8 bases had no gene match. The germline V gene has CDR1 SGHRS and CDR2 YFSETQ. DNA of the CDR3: TGCGCCAGCAGCGTTCAGGGGGTTGGATCCTACAATGAGCAGTTCTTC. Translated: CASSVQGVGSYNEQFF.

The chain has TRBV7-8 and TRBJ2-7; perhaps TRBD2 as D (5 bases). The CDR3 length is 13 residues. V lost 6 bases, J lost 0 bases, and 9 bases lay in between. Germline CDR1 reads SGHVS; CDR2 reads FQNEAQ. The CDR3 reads CASRGTSSYEQYF. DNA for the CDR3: TGTGCCAGCAGGGGAACTAGCTCCTACGAGCAGTACTTC. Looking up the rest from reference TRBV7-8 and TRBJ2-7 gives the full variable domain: GAGVSQSPRYKVAKRGQDVALRCDPISGHVSLFWYQQALGQGPEFLTYFQNEAQLDKSGLPSDRFFAERPEGSVSTLKIQRTQQEDSAVYLCASRGTSSYEQYFGPGTRLTVT.

The CDR3 DNA is TGTGCCAGCAGTCCGCCCGCGGAGAGGGGGAAACTGTTTTTT. Translating gives CASSPPAERGKLFF. The chain employs TRBV6-5 and TRBJ1-4; the D gene is possibly TRBD1 (6 bases). V shed 5 bases and J shed 11 bases, with 18 bases lying between them. Germline CDR1 and CDR2: MNHEY and SVGAGI. The CDR3 spans 14 residues.

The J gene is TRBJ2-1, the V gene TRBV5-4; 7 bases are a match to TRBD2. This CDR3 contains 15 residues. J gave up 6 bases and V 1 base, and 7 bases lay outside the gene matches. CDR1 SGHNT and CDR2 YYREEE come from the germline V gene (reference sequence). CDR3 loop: CASSLISGYSNEQFF. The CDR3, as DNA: TGTGCCAGCAGCTTGATTAGCGGGTATAGCAATGAGCAGTTCTTC.

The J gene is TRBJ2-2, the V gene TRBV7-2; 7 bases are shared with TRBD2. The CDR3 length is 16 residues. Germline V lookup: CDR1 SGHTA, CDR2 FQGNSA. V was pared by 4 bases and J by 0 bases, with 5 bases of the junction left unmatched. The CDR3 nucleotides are TGTGCCAGCAGCTCCCGCGGGGGAACGAACACCGGGGAGCTGTTTTTT. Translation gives CASSSRGGTNTGELFF.

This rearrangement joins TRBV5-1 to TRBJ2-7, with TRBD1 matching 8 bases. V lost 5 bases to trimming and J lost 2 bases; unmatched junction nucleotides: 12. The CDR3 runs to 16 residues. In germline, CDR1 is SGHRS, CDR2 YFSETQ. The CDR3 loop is CASRAGGAVLPYEQYF. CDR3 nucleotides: TGCGCCAGCAGGGCAGGGGGCGCGGTATTGCCCTACGAGCAGTACTTC.

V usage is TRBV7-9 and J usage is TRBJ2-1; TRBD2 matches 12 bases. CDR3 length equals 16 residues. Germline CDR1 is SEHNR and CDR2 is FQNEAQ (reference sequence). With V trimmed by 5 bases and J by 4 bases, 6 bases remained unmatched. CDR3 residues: CASSSLGTSGYNEQFF. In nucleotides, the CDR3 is TGTGCCAGCAGCAGCCTCGGGACTAGCGGGTACAATGAGCAGTTCTTC.

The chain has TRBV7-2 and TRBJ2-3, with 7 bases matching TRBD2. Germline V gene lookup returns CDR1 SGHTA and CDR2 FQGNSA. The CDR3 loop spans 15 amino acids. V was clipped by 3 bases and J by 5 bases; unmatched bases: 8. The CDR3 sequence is CASSFLQGGKDTQYF. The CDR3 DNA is TGTGCCAGCAGCTTTCTCCAGGGAGGGAAAGATACGCAGTATTTT. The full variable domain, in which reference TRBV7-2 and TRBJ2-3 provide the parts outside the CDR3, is GAGVSQSPSNKVTEKGKDVELRCDPISGHTALYWYRQSLGQGLEFLIYFQGNSAPDKSGLPSDRFSAERTGGSVSTLTIQRTQQEDSAVYLCASSFLQGGKDTQYFGPGTRLTVL.

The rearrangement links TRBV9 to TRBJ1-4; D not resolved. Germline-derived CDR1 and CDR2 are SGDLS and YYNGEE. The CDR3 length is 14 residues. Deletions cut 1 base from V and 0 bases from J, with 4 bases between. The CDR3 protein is CASSVSSTNEKLFF. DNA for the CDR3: TGTGCCAGCAGCGTATCTTCAACTAATGAAAAACTGTTTTTT. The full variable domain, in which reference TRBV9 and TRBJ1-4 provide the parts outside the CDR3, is DSGVTQTPKHLITATGQRVTLRCSPRSGDLSVYWYQQSLDQGLQFLIQYYNGEERAKGNILERFSAQQFPDLHSELNLSSLELGDSALYFCASSVSSTNEKLFFGSGTQLSVL.